The following is a T cell receptor (beta chain) sequence with its context. As yet, its antigen is unknown. This sample stems from a study of shared clonotypes between healthy human individuals. Overall study findings and caveats: At large depth, rarefaction still showed sorted-subset sequencing to be incomplete.

Replicate PCRs run on sorted subsets employed approximately 0.2 ug DNA, some 33,000 T cell genomes. The repertoire was sequenced with immunoSEQ multiplex PCR; TCRdb's copy has only in-frame clones and lacks some. The sample has under 1,900,000 clones; approximately 98.5% are singletons. Germline lookup yields CDR1 MNHEY and CDR2 SVGAGI. The CDR3 extends over 14 amino acids. V dropped 6 bases and J dropped 7 bases, with 16 bases sitting between them. This receptor was obtained from a man in his thirties or forties in good health. The sequenced sample consisted of naive CD4+ T cells sorted from blood. Regarding subset: CD45RA+ positively selected. The chain links TRBV6-5 to TRBJ2-4; D is undetermined. The DNA of the CDR3 is TGTGCCAGCAGCCCCCACGTGGCCAGCAACATTCAGTACTTC. As protein: CASSPHVASNIQYF.